These T cell receptor beta chains were read from a single sample in a study of CD8 T cells in ankylosing spondylitis. TCRdb used MiXCR to reprocess the 5' RACE reads, holding one entry per CDR3 protein. The sample shows about 350,000 distinct CDR3 sequences, 20% of them seen only once. Input material: blood, either unsorted or a sorted T cell fraction (not recorded which). These receptors were obtained from a male donor with ankylosing spondylitis or in good health (not recorded which). Both conserved end residues are part of each CDR3.

>TRBV7-9|TRBJ2-4
CASSSGQASPQYF
>TRBV12-3/TRBV12-4|TRBJ2-2
CASTGGKTGELFF
>TRBV20-1|TRBJ2-2
CSATASIWDSNTGELFF
>TRBV29-1|TRBJ2-7
CSVEGQGSVYEQYF
>TRBV19|TRBJ2-2
CASSEISNTGELFF
>TRBV7-6|TRBJ2-7
CASSPASGLGNEQYF
>TRBV3-1|TRBJ2-7
CASSQDSGHPYEQYF
>TRBV4-2|TRBJ2-7
CASSQGLGLASSYEQYF
>TRBV9|TRBJ1-6
CASSVGAGVSSPLHF
>TRBV12-3/TRBV12-4|TRBJ2-3
CASSPLWLGGLPTDTQYF
>TRBV21-1|TRBJ2-7
CASSVDISYEQYF
>TRBV12-3/TRBV12-4|TRBJ1-2
CASSPHLTGDGYTF
>TRBV10-2|TRBJ2-7
CASSDSGGTISYEQYF
>TRBV5-1|TRBJ2-7
CASSHISATGTYAYEQYF
>TRBV10-3|TRBJ2-7
CAISELEQRSSYEQYF
>TRBV3-1|TRBJ2-1
CASSQEFEGNEQFF
>TRBV20-1|TRBJ2-1
CSAVTGVGNEQFF
>TRBV5-1|TRBJ2-2
CASSPGLAYTGELFF
>TRBV7-2|TRBJ2-3
CASSLLGLASNTQYF
>TRBV12-3/TRBV12-4|TRBJ1-2
CASSFGSKWHYGYTF
>TRBV19|TRBJ2-1
CASSPTGGQGNEQFF
>TRBV6-5|TRBJ2-1
CASSYSRSNSYNEQFF
>TRBV4-1|TRBJ2-7
CASSQRIRTSSYEQYF
>TRBV27|TRBJ2-7
CASSALSGGQRYEQYF
>TRBV9|TRBJ2-2
CASSVVGGFLTGELFF
>TRBV7-9|TRBJ2-7
CASSSPQGDSSYEQYF
>TRBV6-5|TRBJ1-1
CASSQPGVGAFF
>TRBV9|TRBJ2-2
CASSVVGSGELFF